What follows are 30 T cell receptor beta chains derived from one specimen sequenced in a study of shared clonotypes between healthy human individuals. Generated by immunoSEQ multiplex PCR, the TCRdb table keeps only in-frame clones and is missing some. Found here are hundreds of thousands of clones, about 98% of them singletons; the top ten hold 0.3%. Naive CD8 cells, CD45RO-negative and positively selected for CCR7, excluded terminally differentiated effector memory CD45RA+ cells. Material: naive CD8+ T cells sorted from blood. The origin of the receptors is a man aged 30-40 years in good health.

The CDR3 here is CAISESEEQFF. The CDR3 DNA reads TGTGCCATCAGTGAATCGGAGGAGCAGTTCTTC. The V gene is TRBV10-3, the J gene TRBJ2-1; unclear D gene. The ends were cut back, 3 bases at V and 10 bases at J, with 7 bases in the middle. From germline, CDR1 is ENHRY and CDR2 SYGVKD. The CDR3 runs to 11 residues.

The chain has TRBV27 and TRBJ2-5; no firm D call. The CDR3 runs 13 residues. With 1 base removed from V and 4 bases from J, the gap between germline ends came to 7 bases. The germline gives CDR1 MNHEY, CDR2 SMNVEV (reference sequence). In DNA, the CDR3 is TGTGCCAGCAGTTTATACGAGGCAGAGACCCAGTACTTC. Its translation is CASSLYEAETQYF.

The chain couples TRBV27 to TRBJ2-7, with unresolved D. Germline loops: CDR1 MNHEY, CDR2 SMNVEV (reference sequence). The CDR3 contains 12 residues. The ends were cut back, 5 bases at V and 5 bases at J, with 10 bases in the middle. The CDR3 loop reads CASSRPPHEQYF. The CDR3 DNA sequence: TGTGCCAGCAGTCGACCACCCCACGAGCAGTACTTC.

The chain recombines TRBV7-6 with TRBJ1-4; possibly TRBD1 for D (5 bases). The V end was cut by 5 bases, the J end by 7 bases, with 14 bases between. Germline-derived CDR1 and CDR2 are SGHVS and FNYEAQ. The CDR3 length is 14 residues. The CDR3 loop reads CASSQGATVEKLFF. The CDR3 nucleotides read TGTGCCAGCAGCCAAGGGGCGACGGTTGAAAAACTGTTTTTT. The full variable domain, with the rest looked up from reference TRBV7-6 and TRBJ1-4, is GAGVSQSPRYKVTKRGQDVALRCDPISGHVSLYWYRQALGQGPEFLTYFNYEAQQDKSGLPNDRFSAERPEGSISTLTIQRTEQRDSAMYRCASSQGATVEKLFFGSGTQLSVL.

The gene calls are TRBV28 and TRBJ2-7; D is possibly TRBD2 (5 bases). CDR1 MDHEN and CDR2 SYDVKM come from the germline V gene. CDR3 length: 14 residues. Trimming left V 5 bases short and J 3 bases short, with 14 bases between. In DNA, the CDR3 is TGTGCCAGCAGTCCCCCGGGGAACTACTACGAGCAGTACTTC. Its translation is CASSPPGNYYEQYF.

The V gene is TRBV9, the J gene TRBJ2-7; maybe TRBD1 (5 bases). Germline V gene sequence: CDR1 SGDLS, CDR2 YYNGEE. Trimming left V 0 bases short and J 2 bases short, with 12 bases between. The CDR3 has 15 residues. This CDR3 is CASSVALDSTYEQYF. CDR3 sequence (DNA): TGTGCCAGCAGCGTAGCCCTCGACAGTACCTACGAGCAGTACTTC.

V and J are TRBV10-3 and TRBJ2-7, with 10 bases identical to TRBD1. The junction had 7 bases not matched to a gene; V was cut back by 5 bases and J by 6 bases. The germline gives CDR1 ENHRY, CDR2 SYGVKD. The CDR3 runs to 14 residues. In DNA, the CDR3 is TGTGCCATCAGTAACAGACAGGGGGCGGTCGAGCAGTACTTC. This sequence encodes CAISNRQGAVEQYF.

This chain uses TRBV11-3 with TRBJ2-1; D gene uncertain. Germline-derived CDR1 and CDR2 are SGHNT and YENEEA. With 4 bases removed from V and 7 bases from J, the gap between germline ends came to 8 bases. CDR3 length: 12 amino acids. CDR3: CASSSFGNEQFF. CDR3 sequence (DNA): TGTGCCAGCAGCTCTTTCGGTAATGAGCAGTTCTTC.

This chain connects TRBV11-2 to TRBJ1-2; 7 bases map to TRBD1. The V gene end was trimmed by 5 bases and the J gene end by 0 bases; junction bases not matched to a gene: 15. This CDR3 is 18 amino acids long. Germline V gene sequence: CDR1 SGHAT, CDR2 FQNNGV. The CDR3 DNA reads TGTGCCAGCAGCCGGTCCAGAGGGCAGGGGGGAGCTAACTATGGCTACACCTTC. Protein: CASSRSRGQGGANYGYTF.

The chain combines TRBV7-6 with TRBJ2-1; 8 bases align to TRBD2. Per the germline V gene, CDR1 is SGHVS and CDR2 is FNYEAQ. The CDR3 is 15 residues long. Trimming removed 4 bases from V and 5 bases from J; junction bases left unmatched: 7. CDR3 loop: CASSSGTSGHNEQFF. CDR3 in DNA: TGTGCCAGCAGCTCCGGTACTAGCGGACACAATGAGCAGTTCTTC.

The genes are TRBV7-9 and TRBJ1-4, with D perhaps matching TRBD1 (6 bases). The CDR3 is made up of 16 amino acids. V was shortened by 0 bases and J by 10 bases, with 18 bases between the two germline ends. Germline CDR1 and CDR2: SEHNR and FQNEAQ (reference sequence). The CDR3 is CASSLAGVDRFLKLFF. Written as DNA, the CDR3 is TGTGCCAGCAGCTTAGCAGGTGTGGACAGATTTCTAAAACTGTTTTTT.

The V gene is TRBV7-3, the J gene TRBJ2-2; 9 bases map to TRBD2. There are 17 residues in the CDR3. Germline values: CDR1 SGHTA, CDR2 FQGTGA. The ends lost 2 bases at V and 1 base at J; junction bases unmatched: 5. The CDR3 loop reads CASSLDGTSMNTGELFF. The CDR3 nucleotides read TGTGCCAGCAGCTTAGATGGGACTAGCATGAACACCGGGGAGCTGTTTTTT.

A single count supports this clone. The chain recombines TRBV10-3 with TRBJ1-1; 7 positions match TRBD1. CDR1 ENHRY and CDR2 SYGVKD come from the germline V gene. Trimming at V came to 7 bases and at J to 7 bases, leaving 6 bases not matched to a gene. This CDR3 comprises 12 residues. The CDR3: CAIKGQTIEAFF. CDR3 DNA sequence: TGTGCCATCAAGGGACAGACAATTGAAGCTTTCTTT.

The genes are TRBV19 and TRBJ2-7, with TRBD1 as a possible D gene (6 bases). Germline CDR1 and CDR2: LNHDA and SQIVND (reference sequence). Trimming removed 6 bases at V and 3 bases at J, with 12 bases between. The CDR3 consists of 13 residues. The CDR3, as DNA: TGTGCCAGTAGCCGGGACACCTACTACGAGCAGTACTTC. Amino acid sequence: CASSRDTYYEQYF.

V and J are TRBV29-1 and TRBJ1-2; D is uncertain. CDR3 length: 15 residues. Germline V CDR1 and CDR2: SQVTM, ANQGSEA. The ends were cut back, 3 bases at V and 4 bases at J, with 18 bases in the middle. CDR3 amino acids: CSVDPLGQAVYGYTF. Here the CDR3 DNA reads TGCAGCGTTGACCCCCTTGGGCAGGCAGTCTATGGCTACACCTTC.

J is TRBJ2-7 and V is TRBV27, with D perhaps matching TRBD1 or TRBD2 (6 bases each). The CDR3 length is 14 residues. V gave up 1 base and J gave up 3 bases, with 10 bases separating them. Germline V gives CDR1 MNHEY, CDR2 SMNVEV (reference sequence). The CDR3 bases are TGTGCCAGCAGTTTATACGGGGGCGGCTACGAGCAGTACTTC. This sequence encodes CASSLYGGGYEQYF.

The chain links TRBV2 to TRBJ2-7; D is possibly TRBD2 (5 bases). This CDR3 has 14 amino acids. Trimming shortened V by 2 bases and J by 6 bases, and 14 bases separated the two germline ends. Germline V gene data show CDR1 as SNHLY and CDR2 as FYNNEI. The CDR3 DNA is TGTGCCAGCAGTGAACCTGACGGGGTGATCGAGCAGTACTTC. It yields the protein CASSEPDGVIEQYF.

About this clone: Additional DNA sequences in this sample encode the identical CDR3. The chain uses TRBV7-6 and TRBJ2-7; unclear D gene. Deletions cut 1 base from V and 5 bases from J, with 9 bases between. Germline V gives CDR1 SGHVS, CDR2 FNYEAQ. The CDR3 consists of 13 residues. The CDR3 coding sequence is TGTGCCAGCAGCTTAGGACTTACTGACGAGCAGTACTTC. Protein product: CASSLGLTDEQYF.

This chain joins TRBV9 and TRBJ2-1, with D tentatively TRBD2 (6 bases). V was pared by 0 bases and J by 4 bases, with 17 bases between. Germline CDR1 is SGDLS and CDR2 is YYNGEE. The CDR3 contains 17 residues. The CDR3: CASSVEGRLAPYNEQFF. The CDR3 region has the DNA TGTGCCAGCAGCGTAGAGGGGCGGCTAGCGCCTTACAATGAGCAGTTCTTC.

CDR3 in amino acids: CASSLWSRGSTDTQYF. The CDR3 DNA reads as TGTGCCAGCAGTTTATGGTCCCGGGGGAGCACAGATACGCAGTATTTT. The V call is TRBV27, the J call TRBJ2-3, with D possibly TRBD2 on 6 matching bases. The CDR3 covers 16 residues. The ends were cut back, 1 base at V and 0 bases at J, with 11 bases in the middle. CDR1 MNHEY and CDR2 SMNVEV come from the germline V gene (reference sequence).

The chain combines TRBV11-2 with TRBJ2-7; 10 bases agree with TRBD2. After removal of 6 bases from V and 3 bases from J, the junction contained 8 bases not matched to a gene. The CDR3 runs to 15 residues. Germline CDR1 reads SGHAT; CDR2 reads FQNNGV. In DNA form, the CDR3 reads TGTGCCAGCAGACAGACTAGCGGGCGAAACTACGAGCAGTACTTC. This sequence encodes CASRQTSGRNYEQYF.

The chain has TRBV5-1 and TRBJ2-3; TRBD2 matches 14 bases. With 3 bases clipped from V and 3 bases from J, the junction kept 12 bases outside the gene matches. This CDR3 is 19 amino acids long. Germline lookup yields CDR1 SGHRS and CDR2 YFSETQ. For the CDR3, the DNA is TGCGCCAGCAGCTGGCCCGGGACTAGCGGGAGTGTCGGTACAGATACGCAGTATTTT. Translated, it gives CASSWPGTSGSVGTDTQYF.

The chain employs TRBV14 and TRBJ2-5, with D possibly TRBD2 on 6 matching bases. This CDR3 spans 17 amino acids. Trimming stripped 0 bases from V and 6 bases from J, with 20 bases between. CDR1 is SGHDN, CDR2 FVKESK, per germline. The CDR3 region has the DNA TGTGCCAGCAGCCAAGAACTCTTCGCGGGAAGCGGAAAGACCCAGTACTTC. This gives the protein CASSQELFAGSGKTQYF.

V gene TRBV10-2 combines with J gene TRBJ1-4; 9 bases fit TRBD1. CDR1 is WSHSY, CDR2 SAAADI, per germline. The junction had 9 bases not matched to a gene; V was cut back by 5 bases and J by 8 bases. This CDR3 is built from 15 residues. CDR3 DNA: TGCGCCAGCAGTTCTTGGACAGGGGAACGGGAAAAACTGTTTTTT. This gives the protein CASSSWTGEREKLFF.

The chain is built from TRBV5-1 and TRBJ2-1; tentative D call: TRBD2 (6 bases). The V and J ends lost 3 bases and 7 bases respectively, with 17 bases between them. There are 15 residues in the CDR3. CDR1 and CDR2 from the germline V gene are SGHRS and YFSETQ. The CDR3, as DNA: TGCGCCAGCAGCTATTCCCGGGACTTCCCTAATGAGCAGTTCTTC. Its translation is CASSYSRDFPNEQFF.

This clone was seen only once. The V and J genes are TRBV12-5 and TRBJ1-5; D is undetermined. CDR3 length equals 12 residues. V was trimmed by 3 bases and J by 5 bases, leaving 5 bases between them. Germline V gene data show CDR1 as LGHNT and CDR2 as FRNRAP. The CDR3 here is CASGFADQPQHF. CDR3 coding DNA: TGTGCTAGTGGTTTCGCCGATCAGCCCCAGCATTTT.

This chain connects TRBV7-9 to TRBJ2-3, with 15 positions matching TRBD2. This CDR3 is 16 amino acids long. Losses at the gene ends were 5 bases for V and 3 bases for J; bases not matched to a gene: 3. CDR1 and CDR2 (germline): SEHNR, FQNEAQ (reference sequence). CDR3 sequence: CASSRTSGRATDTQYF. Here the CDR3 DNA reads TGTGCCAGCAGCCGGACTAGCGGGAGGGCAACAGATACGCAGTATTTT. Supplemented by reference TRBV7-9 and TRBJ2-3, the full variable domain reads DTGVSQNPRHKITKRGQNVTFRCDPISEHNRLYWYRQTLGQGPEFLTYFQNEAQLEKSRLLSDRFSAERPKGSFSTLEIQRTEQGDSAMYLCASSRTSGRATDTQYFGPGTRLTVL.

The chain recombines TRBV28 with TRBJ2-1, with TRBD2 matching over 13 bases. Losses at the gene ends were 8 bases for V and 8 bases for J; bases not matched to a gene: 12. Germline CDR1 reads MDHEN; CDR2 reads SYDVKM. CDR3 length: 16 residues. Here the CDR3 reads CASCRPRTSGSDEQFF. The CDR3 DNA follows: TGTGCCAGCTGCCGTCCCCGGACTAGCGGGAGTGATGAGCAGTTCTTC.

The chain's CDR3 is CASGGTGEYNEQFF. As DNA, the CDR3 is TGTGCCAGTGGGGGGACAGGAGAGTACAATGAGCAGTTCTTC. This sequence joins TRBV19 and TRBJ2-1; the match to TRBD1 covers 8 bases. The V segment lost 8 bases and the J segment 4 bases; nucleotides outside the gene matches: 7. Germline CDR1 is LNHDA and CDR2 is SQIVND (reference sequence). This CDR3 is built from 14 residues.

CDR3 in amino acids: CASLNRDRETEAFF. CDR3 DNA: TGTGCCAGCCTCAACCGGGACAGGGAGACTGAAGCTTTCTTT. This chain uses TRBV7-9 with TRBJ1-1, with 9 bases lining up with TRBD1. V gave up 8 bases and J gave up 5 bases; unmatched junction bases: 9. CDR3 length: 14 residues. Germline V gives CDR1 SEHNR, CDR2 FQNEAQ (reference sequence).